This TCR beta chain was sequenced for a study of T cell repertoires in aging, cancer and after chemotherapy. TCR beta rearrangements were amplified from peripheral blood genomic DNA. This clonotype is medium-sized (0.01 to 0.1%) by share. CDR1 SEHNR and CDR2 FQNEAQ come from the germline V gene (reference sequence). The ends were cut back, 2 bases at V and 3 bases at J, with 10 bases in the middle. There are 14 residues in the CDR3. A mixed TRB-A/B primer pool amplified rearranged TRB by multiplex touch-down PCR. TCRdb recomputed calls from the multiplex PCR reads with MiXCR, one row per CDR3 protein. The sample contains 590 or so distinct CDR3 sequences, 35% of which appear only once.

The specimen was blood. The chain is built from TRBV7-9 and TRBJ1-1; D might be TRBD1 (5 bases). This receptor was identified in a human donor with a blood cancer. CDR3 region: CASSLSRGYTEAFF. In DNA, the CDR3 is TGTGCCAGCAGCTTAAGTCGGGGGTACACTGAAGCTTTCTTT.